Described below is a single T cell receptor beta chain sequence and its context. With 60 Vbeta and 13 Jbeta primers, the PCR was carried out. Only in-frame clones appear in the TCRdb table, and some are missing; sequencing was by immunoSEQ multiplex PCR. The sample lists just under 250,000 clones, 82% occurring once. The data were taken from a study of cytomegalovirus exposure and HLA in healthy donors. The CDR3 runs 16 residues. V was shortened by 3 bases and J by 5 bases, with 18 bases between the two germline ends. Germline V CDR1 and CDR2: LNHDA, SQIVND (reference sequence). The gene calls are TRBV19 and TRBJ2-3; no reliable D call. The origin of this receptor is a woman aged 40-49 years in good health and CMV-seropositive. Sequenced material: PBMCs. CDR3 bases: TGTGCCAGTAGTATGGGCGACAAGTCCCCCCGAGATACGCAGTATTTT. Translated, it gives CASSMGDKSPRDTQYF.